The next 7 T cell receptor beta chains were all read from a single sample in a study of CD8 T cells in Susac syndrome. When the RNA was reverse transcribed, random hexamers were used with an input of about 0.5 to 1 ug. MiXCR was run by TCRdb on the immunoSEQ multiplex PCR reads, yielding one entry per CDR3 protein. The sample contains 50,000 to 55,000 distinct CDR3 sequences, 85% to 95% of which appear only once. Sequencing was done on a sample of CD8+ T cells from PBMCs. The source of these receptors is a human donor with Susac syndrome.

The CDR3 coding sequence is TGTGCCAGCAGCTTAGCTCAGTATGGAAAGACCCAGTACTTC. Translating it yields CASSLAQYGKTQYF. The chain uses TRBV7-9 and TRBJ2-5; D not certain. The V gene lost 0 bases and the J gene lost 6 bases, with 11 bases spanning the gap. The CDR3 extends over 14 amino acids. Germline values: CDR1 SEHNR, CDR2 FQNEAQ (reference sequence).

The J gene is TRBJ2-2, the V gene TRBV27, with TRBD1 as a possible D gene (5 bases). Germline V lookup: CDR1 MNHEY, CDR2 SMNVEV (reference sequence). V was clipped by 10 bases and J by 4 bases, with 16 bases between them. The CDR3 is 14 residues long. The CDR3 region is CATVPRDRTGELFF. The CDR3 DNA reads TGTGCCACCGTACCCAGGGATCGCACCGGGGAGCTGTTTTTT.

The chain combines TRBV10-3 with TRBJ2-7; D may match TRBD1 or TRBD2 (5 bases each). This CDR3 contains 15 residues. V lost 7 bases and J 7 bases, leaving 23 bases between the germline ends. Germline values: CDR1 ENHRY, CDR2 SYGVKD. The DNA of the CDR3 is TGTGCCATCAAAGCCCCTATCGGGACCCAAGGGGAGCAGTACTTC. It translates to CAIKAPIGTQGEQYF.

The CDR3, as DNA: TGTGCCAGCTCACTTATCGGGACAGGAGACTCCAATTCCTATGGCTACACCTTC. Protein product: CASSLIGTGDSNSYGYTF. This sequence joins TRBV18 and TRBJ1-2; 8 bases fit TRBD1. The CDR3 totals 18 residues. V was pared by 4 bases and J by 4 bases, with 17 bases of the junction left unmatched. Germline lookup yields CDR1 KGHSH and CDR2 LQKENI.

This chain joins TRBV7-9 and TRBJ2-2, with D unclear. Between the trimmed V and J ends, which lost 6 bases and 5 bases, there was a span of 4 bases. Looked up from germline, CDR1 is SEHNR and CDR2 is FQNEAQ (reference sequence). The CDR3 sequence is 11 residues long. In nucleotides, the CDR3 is TGTGCCAGCAGACAGACCGGGGAGCTGTTTTTT. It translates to CASRQTGELFF.

The DNA of the CDR3 is TGTGCCAGCTCAATACCGGGACAGCAAGAGACCCAGTACTTC. It codes for CASSIPGQQETQYF. J is TRBJ2-5 and V is TRBV18, with 7 bases aligning to TRBD1. The V gene's germline CDR1 is KGHSH and CDR2 LQKENI. Trimming at V came to 5 bases and at J to 2 bases, leaving 5 bases not matched to a gene. The CDR3 is 14 amino acids.

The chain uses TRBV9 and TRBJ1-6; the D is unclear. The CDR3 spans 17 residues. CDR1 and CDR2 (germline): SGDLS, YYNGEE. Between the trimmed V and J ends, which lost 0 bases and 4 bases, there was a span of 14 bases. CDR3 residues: CASSVVETPRYNSPLHF. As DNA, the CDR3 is TGTGCCAGCAGCGTAGTTGAGACACCTCGATATAATTCACCCCTCCACTTT.